This T cell receptor beta chain was captured in a study of metastatic and nonmetastatic thyroid tumors. Every patient underwent thyroid surgery untreated. This CDR3 comprises 16 residues. Trimming pared 1 base from V and 9 bases from J, leaving 22 bases between. In germline, CDR1 is DFQATT, CDR2 SNEGSKA (reference sequence). Study-wide results and limits: Patients with malignant thyroid tumors reportedly had significantly higher TCR beta diversity than those with benign nodules, in blood and tumor.

Using MiXCR, TCRdb re-called clones from the PCR reads. This repertoire shows some 6,800 clones, roughly a third found once; its top ten account for 37%. Concerning this clone: The antigen remains undetermined.

The rearrangement links TRBV20-1 to TRBJ2-1, with D perhaps matching TRBD2 (5 bases). Sequenced sample: adjacent normal tissue. The origin of this receptor is a female donor with papillary thyroid cancer or a benign thyroid nodule (not recorded which). Some clones in this sample may be carry-over from other donors' samples. CDR3 amino acids: CSARADSMGLQVEQFF. CDR3 coding DNA: TGCAGTGCTAGAGCGGACTCAATGGGTTTACAAGTTGAGCAGTTCTTC.